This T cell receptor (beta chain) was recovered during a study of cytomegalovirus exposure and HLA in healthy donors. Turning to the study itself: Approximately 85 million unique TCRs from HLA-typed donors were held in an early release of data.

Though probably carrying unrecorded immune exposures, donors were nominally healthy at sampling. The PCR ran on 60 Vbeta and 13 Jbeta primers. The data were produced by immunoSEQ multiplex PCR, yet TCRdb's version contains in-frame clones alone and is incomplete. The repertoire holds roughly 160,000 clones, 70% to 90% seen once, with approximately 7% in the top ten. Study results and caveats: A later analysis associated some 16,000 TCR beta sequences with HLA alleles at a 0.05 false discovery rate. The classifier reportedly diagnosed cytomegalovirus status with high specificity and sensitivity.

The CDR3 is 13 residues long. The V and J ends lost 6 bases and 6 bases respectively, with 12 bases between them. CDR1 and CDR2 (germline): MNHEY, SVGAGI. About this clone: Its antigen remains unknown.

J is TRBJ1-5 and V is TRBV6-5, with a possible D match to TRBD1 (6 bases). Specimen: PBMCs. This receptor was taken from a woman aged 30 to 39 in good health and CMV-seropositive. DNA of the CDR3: TGTGCCAGCAGCTTAACAGGGACTCAGCCCCAGCATTTT. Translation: CASSLTGTQPQHF.